The entry below gives a single T cell receptor (beta chain) sequence along with its context. Its cognate antigen is unknown. Only in-frame clones appear in the TCRdb table, and some are missing; sequencing was by immunoSEQ multiplex PCR. The repertoire holds 55,000 to 70,000 clones, roughly 90% seen once, with under 8.5% in the top ten. The germline V and J ends were trimmed by 0 bases and 11 bases, with 17 bases remaining between them. The CDR3 is 14 residues long. The germline gives CDR1 SGHRS, CDR2 YFSETQ. This record comes from a study of T cell responses to AZD1222 COVID-19 vaccine. On the study more broadly: Second-dose groups at about 4 or about 12 weeks were pooled. Points from the study as a whole: It was only after the peak T cell response that any repertoires were sampled.

The sequence was obtained from an adult in good health. Sequences were derived from peripheral blood, sampled on day 0 of AZD1222 vaccination. The chain has TRBV5-1 and TRBJ1-1; D is perhaps TRBD1 (5 bases). Written as DNA, the CDR3 is TGCGCCAGCAGCTTGGTTACAGGCAGGGATAACGCTTTCTTT. It codes for CASSLVTGRDNAFF.